Listed here are 12 T cell receptor beta chains from one sample, sequenced in a study of blood T cell repertoires in COVID-19. Some clones are missing from TCRdb's copy, which holds only in-frame ones; the method was immunoSEQ multiplex PCR. The sample includes 400,000 to 550,000 clones, about 89% of them seen just once. The sequenced sample consisted of peripheral blood. The receptor source for this set is a woman aged 25 to 39 with acute or convalescent COVID-19.

This CDR3 reads CASGLVWAEETQYF. CDR3 nucleotide sequence: TGTGCTAGTGGTTTGGTATGGGCAGAAGAGACCCAGTACTTC. V and J are TRBV12-5 and TRBJ2-5; D gene uncertain. Germline V CDR1 and CDR2: LGHNT, FRNRAP. The CDR3 totals 14 residues. Trimming cost V 0 bases and J 3 bases, with 8 bases left between them.

V is TRBV28 and J is TRBJ2-4; TRBD1 matches 7 bases. Germline CDR1 and CDR2: MDHEN and SYDVKM. The CDR3 length is 15 residues. The junction had 7 bases not matched to a gene; V was cut back by 5 bases and J by 3 bases. DNA for the CDR3: TGTGCCAGCAGTCCTCAGACAGGGCGCAAAAACATTCAGTACTTC. Its protein is CASSPQTGRKNIQYF.

This chain joins TRBV2 and TRBJ1-1; D is undetermined. The length of the CDR3 is 12 residues. From germline, CDR1 is SNHLY and CDR2 FYNNEI. Trimming took off 7 bases at V and 3 bases at J, with 9 bases between the two ends. CDR3 nucleotides: TGTGCCAGCAAACTTACGGACACTGAAGCTTTCTTT. Translated: CASKLTDTEAFF.

The chain carries TRBV18 and TRBJ1-5; 7 bases are shared with TRBD1. CDR1 KGHSH and CDR2 LQKENI come from the germline V gene. Unmatched junction bases numbered 6, after V lost 5 bases and J lost 5 bases. The CDR3 runs 14 residues. CDR3 DNA sequence: TGTGCCAGCTCAACCTACAGGGGAGATCAGCCCCAGCATTTT. It is translated as CASSTYRGDQPQHF.

The chain couples TRBV6-5 to TRBJ1-1; a weak D match, TRBD1 (5 bases). V gave up 0 bases and J gave up 1 base, with 9 bases separating them. This CDR3 comprises 15 residues. Germline V gives CDR1 MNHEY, CDR2 SVGAGI. The CDR3 here is CASSYSDKRNTEAFF. The DNA for the CDR3 is TGTGCCAGCAGTTACTCGGACAAGAGGAACACTGAAGCTTTCTTT.

This chain links TRBV3-1 (or the pseudogene TRBV3-2) with TRBJ2-1; D might be TRBD2 (6 bases). This CDR3 region has 14 residues. The germline gives CDR1 LGHDT, CDR2 YNNKEL (reference sequence). Trimming removed 4 bases from V and 9 bases from J, with 16 bases in between. DNA of the CDR3: TGTGCCAGCAGCCGAGAGGAGGGATACGCTGAGCAGTTCTTC. Translation gives CASSREEGYAEQFF.

The V call is TRBV7-3, the J call TRBJ1-5; weak D call: TRBD1 (5 bases). With 2 bases removed from V and 2 bases from J, the gap between germline ends came to 13 bases. This CDR3 is 16 amino acids long. Germline V gene data show CDR1 as SGHTA and CDR2 as FQGTGA. The CDR3 nucleotides are TGTGCCAGCAGCTTAGAAGGGGTATCGGGCAATCAGCCCCAGCATTTT. Its protein is CASSLEGVSGNQPQHF.

The genes are TRBV5-1 and TRBJ2-7; D is undetermined. Trimming removed 2 bases from V and 2 bases from J, with 14 bases in between. The CDR3 spans 15 residues. Germline V gene sequence: CDR1 SGHRS, CDR2 YFSETQ. The CDR3 loop reads CASSLVGGNTYEQYF. The CDR3 nucleotides are TGCGCCAGCAGCTTAGTAGGCGGAAACACCTACGAGCAGTACTTC.

The chain carries TRBV18 and TRBJ1-2, with 7 bases lining up with TRBD1. The CDR3 is made up of 13 amino acids. Germline V CDR1 and CDR2: KGHSH, LQKENI. V trimming: 2 bases; J trimming: 8 bases; junction bases outside the gene matches: 5. CDR3 sequence reads: CASSPGTGVGYTF. DNA of the CDR3: TGTGCCAGCTCACCAGGAACAGGGGTCGGCTACACCTTC.

This clone has just a few counts. The J gene is TRBJ1-3, the V gene TRBV4-1, with D possibly being TRBD1 (6 bases). V lost 1 base and J lost 3, with 10 bases in between. CDR3 size: 15 residues. Germline CDR1 reads MGHRA; CDR2 reads YSYEKL. Here the CDR3 reads CASSQGTEFGNTIYF. CDR3 nucleotide sequence: TGCGCCAGCAGCCAAGGGACAGAGTTTGGAAACACCATATATTTT.

V usage is TRBV6-2 or TRBV6-3 and J usage is TRBJ1-5; D might be TRBD1 (6 bases). Trimming shortened V by 3 bases and J by 4 bases, and 10 bases separated the two germline ends. Germline-derived CDR1 and CDR2 are MNHEY and SVGEGT. The CDR3 extends over 14 amino acids. The DNA of the CDR3 is TGTGCCAGCAGTTATATACAGGGTAATCAGCCCCAGCATTTT. It translates to CASSYIQGNQPQHF.

This clone has a single count. The J gene is TRBJ2-5, the V gene TRBV5-4, with TRBD2 matching 7 bases. Trimming cost V 2 bases and J 4 bases; bases outside gene matches: 5. CDR3 length equals 14 residues. Germline lookup yields CDR1 SGHNT and CDR2 YYREEE (reference sequence). The CDR3 DNA sequence: TGTGCCAGCAGCTTCCCAGCTAGCGGAGAGACCCAGTACTTC. Translating it yields CASSFPASGETQYF.